This T cell receptor (beta chain) was retrieved from a study of control samples from healthy donors and cancer patients. Assay used: immunoSEQ multiplex PCR; TCRdb lists only in-frame clones, some missing. This sample has 75,000 to 90,000 clones, with over 75% found just once. This CDR3 contains 15 residues. Trimming left V 0 bases short and J 2 bases short, with 9 bases between. Looked up from germline, CDR1 is SGDLS and CDR2 is YYNGEE. This clonotype was obtained from a man between 45 and 60 years old in good health. The specimen was blood. The chain links TRBV9 to TRBJ1-3; D might be TRBD1 (6 bases). CDR3 coding DNA: TGTGCCAGCAGCGTAGTGGGGGCCGCTGGAAACACCATATATTTT. This sequence encodes CASSVVGAAGNTIYF.